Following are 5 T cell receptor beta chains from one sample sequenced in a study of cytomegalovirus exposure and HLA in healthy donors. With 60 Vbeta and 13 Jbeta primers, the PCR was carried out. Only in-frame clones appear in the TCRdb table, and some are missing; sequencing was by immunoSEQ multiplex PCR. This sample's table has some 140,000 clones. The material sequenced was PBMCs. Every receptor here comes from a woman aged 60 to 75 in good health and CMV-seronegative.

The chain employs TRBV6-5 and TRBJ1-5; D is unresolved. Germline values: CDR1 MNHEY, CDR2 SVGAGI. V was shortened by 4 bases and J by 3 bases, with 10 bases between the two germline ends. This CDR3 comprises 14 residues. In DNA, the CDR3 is TGTGCCAGCAGTTCCGGACTGCCCAATCAGCCCCAGCATTTT. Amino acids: CASSSGLPNQPQHF.

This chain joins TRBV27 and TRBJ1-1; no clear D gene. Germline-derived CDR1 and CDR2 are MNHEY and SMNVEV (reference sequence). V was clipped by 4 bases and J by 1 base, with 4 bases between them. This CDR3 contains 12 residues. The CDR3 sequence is CASSSWNTEAFF. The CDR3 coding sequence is TGTGCCAGCAGTTCGTGGAACACTGAAGCTTTCTTT.

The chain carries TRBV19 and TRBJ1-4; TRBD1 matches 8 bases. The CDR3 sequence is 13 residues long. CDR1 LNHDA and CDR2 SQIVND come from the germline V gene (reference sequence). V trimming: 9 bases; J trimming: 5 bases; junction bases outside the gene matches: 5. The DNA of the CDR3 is TGTGCCAGCCGGACAGGGTCAAATGAAAAACTGTTTTTT. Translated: CASRTGSNEKLFF. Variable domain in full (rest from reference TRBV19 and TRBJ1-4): DGGITQSPKYLFRKEGQNVTLSCEQNLNHDAMYWYRQDPGQGLRLIYYSQIVNDFQKGDIAEGYSVSREKKESFPLTVTSAQKNPTAFYLCASRTGSNEKLFFGSGTQLSVL.

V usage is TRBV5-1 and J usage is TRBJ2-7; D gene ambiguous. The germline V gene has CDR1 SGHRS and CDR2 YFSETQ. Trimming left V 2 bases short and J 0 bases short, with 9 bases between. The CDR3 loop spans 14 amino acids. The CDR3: CASSFSTGSYEQYF. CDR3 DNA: TGCGCCAGCAGCTTTTCTACTGGCTCCTACGAGCAGTACTTC.

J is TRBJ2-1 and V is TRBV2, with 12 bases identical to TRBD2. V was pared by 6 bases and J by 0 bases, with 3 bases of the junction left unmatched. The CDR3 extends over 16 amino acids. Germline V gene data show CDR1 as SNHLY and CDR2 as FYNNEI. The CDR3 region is CASRRTSGNSYNEQFF. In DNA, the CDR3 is TGTGCCAGCAGACGGACTAGCGGGAACTCCTACAATGAGCAGTTCTTC.